These T cell receptor beta chains were read from a single sample in a study of blood T cell repertoires in COVID-19. Only in-frame clones appear in the TCRdb table, and some are missing; sequencing was by immunoSEQ multiplex PCR. Of roughly 220,000 clones in the sample, 84% were seen once. Source material: PBMCs or T cells enriched from blood (not recorded which). These receptors were taken from a woman between 35 and 50 years old who had recovered from COVID-19. The CDR3 runs from the conserved cysteine through the conserved F or W. A D gene is named only where the DNA matches it firmly. Where a row states a size, it is once, few, many or the class of an expanded clone; other rows omit it.

TRBV3-1/TRBV3-2	-	-	TRBJ1-1	TGTGCCAGCCAGAGTTGGACTGAGAACACTGAAGCTTTCTTT	CASQSWTENTEAFF
TRBV27	-	-	TRBJ1-1	TGTGCCAGCATCCCCGCAGGGAGGGTAGGGACTGAAGCTTTCTTT	CASIPAGRVGTEAFF
TRBV7-9	TRBD2	few	TRBJ2-5	TGTGCCAGCAGCTTTGCTAGCGGGCGGGGGGGGACCCAGTACTTC	CASSFASGRGGTQYF
TRBV9	TRBD2	-	TRBJ2-2	TGTGCCAGCAGCGGCGCGACTAGCGGGAGGGGCGGGGAGCTGTTTTTT	CASSGATSGRGGELFF
TRBV11-2	-	once	TRBJ2-2	TGTGCCAGCACAGGGCCCGGGACCGGGGAGCTGTTTTTT	CASTGPGTGELFF
TRBV9	TRBD2	-	TRBJ2-1	TGTGCCAGCGGTAGCGGGAGGACCGACAATGAGCAGTTCTTC	CASGSGRTDNEQFF
TRBV28	TRBD2	-	TRBJ2-3	TGTGCCAGCAGCCCCCTAGCGGCCTACACAGATACGCAGTATTTT	CASSPLAAYTDTQYF
TRBV15	-	once	TRBJ2-6	TGTGCCACCAGTACGTACAGGGAGGGAAACGTCCTGACTTTC	CATSTYREGNVLTF
TRBV7-8	-	-	TRBJ2-2	TGTGCCAGCAGCTTAGGCAGGGTTAGAGACACCGGGGAGCTGTTTTTT	CASSLGRVRDTGELFF
TRBV9	TRBD1	-	TRBJ2-5	TGTGCCAGCAGCTCCTTGACAGGGGAAGAGACCCAGTACTTC	CASSSLTGEETQYF
TRBV5-1	TRBD2	-	TRBJ2-3	TGCGCCAGCGGGAATCCGGGACTAGCAGTTATAGGCGCAGATACGCAGTATTTT	CASGNPGLAVIGADTQYF
TRBV25-1	-	-	TRBJ1-2	TGTGCCAGCAGTGAATACTCCAGGGGCTACACCTTC	CASSEYSRGYTF
TRBV29-1	TRBD1	-	TRBJ1-2	TGCAGCGTTTCTAGTCGGACAGGGCAAGGCTACACCTTC	CSVSSRTGQGYTF
TRBV5-4	TRBD2	-	TRBJ2-1	TGTGCCAGCAGCTTATTTGGGACTAGCTCGGGAGGCTACAATGAGCAGTTCTTC	CASSLFGTSSGGYNEQFF
TRBV7-2	-	-	TRBJ2-2	TGTGCCAGCAGCTTGAGAACTGGTTGGAGAAGTGGCACCGGGGAGCTGTTTTTT	CASSLRTGWRSGTGELFF
TRBV10-3	-	-	TRBJ2-5	TGTGCCATAGCGGTAGGCCCTCCCCCAGAGACCCAGTACTTC	CAIAVGPPPETQYF
TRBV9	TRBD2	-	TRBJ2-3	TGTGCCAGCAGCGATAGCGGGGGCACAGATACGCAGTATTTT	CASSDSGGTDTQYF
TRBV9	TRBD2	-	TRBJ2-1	TGTGCCAGCACCCCCCTCGGGAGGCCCTCCTACAATGAGCAGTTCTTC	CASTPLGRPSYNEQFF